The clone carrying this TCR beta chain has only a few counts. Its antigen remains unknown. Method: immunoSEQ multiplex PCR; TCRdb's copy keeps in-frame clones and lacks some. Among roughly 130,000 clones listed, less than 95% were seen once. This record belongs to a study of T cell responses to AZD1222 COVID-19 vaccine. Notes on the study in general: The donors showed a predominance of white British ancestry and of females, with possible underestimation of clonal diversity. Repertoires were collected only later (after the peak T cell response had occurred).

The germline V gene has CDR1 MNHEY and CDR2 SMNVEV (reference sequence). Losses at the gene ends were 6 bases for V and 3 bases for J; bases not matched to a gene: 10. The CDR3 is 15 amino acids. This TCR came from an adult who received the MenACWY meningococcal vaccine as a control. The genes are TRBV27 and TRBJ1-2, with TRBD1 matching 7 bases. This specimen was peripheral blood, taken 28 days after the second dose of the MenACWY control vaccine. In nucleotides, the CDR3 is TGTGCCAGCAGGGGGCCTCGGGACAGCCACTATGGCTACACCTTC. This encodes CASRGPRDSHYGYTF.